A selection of T cell receptor beta chains follows, all from one sample in a study of T cells after yellow fever vaccination. TCRdb called the 5' RACE reads again in MiXCR, with one record for every CDR3 protein. The data show some 600,000 distinct CDR3 sequences, roughly an eighth seen once. The sample consisted of PBMCs, taken on the day of the yellow fever booster vaccination. The source of these receptors is a man aged 30-40 years who received the YFV17D yellow fever vaccine. CDR3s include the opening cysteine and the closing phenylalanine or tryptophan. The D gene is left open where the match is weak. Where a row states a size, it is once, few, many or the class of an expanded clone; other rows omit it.

d_call	v_call	j_call	clone_size	cdr3_aa	cdr3_nt
.	TRBV6-5	TRBJ1-4	few	CASSYSPLGAGEKLFF	TGTGCCAGCAGTTACTCCCCCTTGGGGGCTGGCGAAAAACTGTTTTTT
.	TRBV6-5	TRBJ2-1	.	CASSYSVNLVQFF	TGTGCCAGCAGTTACTCTGTCAATTTGGTGCAGTTCTTC
.	TRBV7-2	TRBJ2-3	few	CASSLKDPRGTDTQYF	TGTGCCAGCAGCTTAAAGGACCCTAGGGGAACAGATACGCAGTATTTT
.	TRBV7-9	TRBJ2-7	few	CASSADGDPYEQYF	TGTGCCAGCAGCGCCGACGGGGATCCCTACGAGCAGTACTTC
.	TRBV7-2	TRBJ2-1	many	CASSLVGGEQFF	TGTGCCAGCAGCTTAGTCGGGGGTGAGCAGTTCTTC
TRBD2	TRBV4-2	TRBJ2-1	many	CASSQDWATSGFYEQFF	TGTGCCAGCAGCCAAGATTGGGCGACTAGCGGGTTCTATGAGCAGTTCTTC
TRBD1	TRBV5-1	TRBJ2-3	few	CASSFGTGGLADTQYF	TGCGCCAGCAGCTTTGGGACAGGGGGATTAGCAGATACGCAGTATTTT
TRBD2	TRBV7-2	TRBJ2-7	few	CASSLGGSPDEQYF	TGTGCCAGCAGCTTAGGCGGGAGTCCCGACGAGCAGTACTTC
.	TRBV7-9	TRBJ2-5	many	CASSQGREETQYF	TGTGCCAGCAGCCAGGGACGCGAAGAGACCCAGTACTTC
.	TRBV7-3	TRBJ2-2	few	CASSPRGGGLNTGELFF	TGTGCCAGCAGTCCTAGAGGGGGGGGCCTAAACACCGGGGAGCTGTTTTTT
.	TRBV11-1	TRBJ2-6	.	CASSFIEGRGRTGANVLTF	TGTGCCAGCAGCTTTATCGAGGGCAGGGGAAGGACTGGGGCCAACGTCCTGACTTTC